These 10 T cell receptor beta chains were all obtained from the same sample, sequenced in a study of blood T cells in healthy people across ages. A sample-barcoded 5' primer and a J-beta primer mix were used in a second PCR of about 7 to 12 cycles. One entry per CDR3 protein results from TCRdb running MiXCR on the 5' RACE reads. This sample carries some 1.5 million distinct CDR3 sequences, 28% of them seen once, and the ten largest clones take roughly 8%. Sequencing was performed on blood. The receptors shown here come from a woman aged 25-40 years in good health.

This clonotype was found a few times. The chain has TRBV6-5 and TRBJ2-7; 12 nucleotides match TRBD2. The CDR3 spans 19 residues. Per germline, CDR1 MNHEY and CDR2 SVGAGI. After removal of 0 bases from V and 4 bases from J, the junction contained 13 bases not matched to a gene. DNA for the CDR3: TGTGCCAGCAGTTACTCGAGACTAGCGGGAGTGAAGAGGTTTTACGAGCAGTACTTC. It codes for CASSYSRLAGVKRFYEQYF.

This clonotype was detected only a few times. The chain employs TRBV7-2 and TRBJ2-7; D might be TRBD1 (5 bases). Germline V CDR1 and CDR2: SGHTA, FQGNSA. The CDR3 has 14 residues. V was trimmed by 5 bases and J by 6 bases, leaving 17 bases between them. DNA for the CDR3: TGTGCCAGCAGCCCGAATCAAGGGCAGGGCGAGCAGTACTTC. It encodes CASSPNQGQGEQYF.

V gene TRBV6-1 combines with J gene TRBJ1-5; D call uncertain. V was cut by 6 bases and J by 0 bases, with 12 bases left in between. The CDR3 loop spans 15 amino acids. The germline gives CDR1 MNHNS, CDR2 SASEGT. CDR3 DNA sequence: TGTGCCAGCAGCTCGGACGGAAATAGCAATCAGCCCCAGCATTTT. Translated, it gives CASSSDGNSNQPQHF.

The rearrangement links TRBV6-2 or TRBV6-3 to TRBJ2-5; D unclear. V was pared by 10 bases and J by 5 bases, with 23 bases between. The germline V gene has CDR1 MNHEY and CDR2 SVGEGT. The CDR3 totals 15 residues. DNA for the CDR3: TGTGCCATCTCTACCCTAAAGGGCGACGTTGAGACCCAGTACTTC. It yields the protein CAISTLKGDVETQYF.

The rearrangement uses TRBV19 and TRBJ2-1; 8 bases fit TRBD1. The V segment lost 10 bases and the J segment 8 bases; nucleotides outside the gene matches: 7. CDR3 size: 12 residues. Germline CDR1 and CDR2: LNHDA and SQIVND (reference sequence). CDR3 in amino acids: CATRTGRHEQFF. The CDR3 nucleotides read TGTGCCACACGGACAGGGCGGCATGAGCAGTTCTTC.

This chain connects TRBV7-9 to TRBJ2-7; TRBD2 aligns across 8 bases. V trimming: 8 bases; J trimming: 2 bases; junction bases outside the gene matches: 11. In germline, CDR1 is SEHNR, CDR2 FQNEAQ (reference sequence). The CDR3 extends over 15 amino acids. CDR3 DNA sequence: TGTGCCAGCTCGGGGGGGACGGTAGAGGCCTACGAGCAGTACTTC. This gives the protein CASSGGTVEAYEQYF.

This sequence joins TRBV6-5 and TRBJ1-2, with 7 bases identical to TRBD1. The germline gives CDR1 MNHEY, CDR2 SVGAGI. V was clipped by 4 bases and J by 2 bases; unmatched bases: 7. This CDR3 is 15 amino acids long. The CDR3 region has the DNA TGTGCCAGCAGTTCCGACAGGGAAAGGAACTATGGCTACACCTTC. It yields the protein CASSSDRERNYGYTF.

Only a few counts were recorded for this clonotype. The rearrangement uses TRBV5-1 and TRBJ1-2; 7 bases map to TRBD1. Germline V CDR1 and CDR2: SGHRS, YFSETQ. CDR3 length equals 15 residues. V was clipped by 2 bases and J by 6 bases; unmatched bases: 10. CDR3 sequence reads: CASSFTGEGGHGYTF. Here the CDR3 DNA reads TGCGCCAGCAGCTTTACAGGGGAGGGAGGTCATGGCTACACCTTC.

This clonotype was picked up a small number of times. The chain combines TRBV20-1 with TRBJ2-1, with a weak D call TRBD2 (6 bases). Per germline, CDR1 DFQATT and CDR2 SNEGSKA (reference sequence). The V end lost 0 bases, the J end lost 10 bases, and 16 bases lay between the germline ends. This CDR3 has 14 residues. The CDR3 loop is CSARDKAGLGEQFF. In nucleotides, the CDR3 is TGCAGTGCTAGAGATAAAGCGGGCTTAGGAGAGCAGTTCTTC.

This clonotype was detected a few times. The rearrangement links TRBV5-1 to TRBJ2-7; 9 positions match TRBD1. This CDR3 is built from 16 residues. Germline CDR1 and CDR2: SGHRS and YFSETQ. Trimming removed 0 bases from V and 3 bases from J; junction bases left unmatched: 7. CDR3 sequence: CASSLGSLGQGYEQYF. CDR3 bases: TGCGCCAGCAGCTTGGGGTCCCTGGGACAGGGCTACGAGCAGTACTTC.